Listed here are 26 T cell receptor beta chains from one sample, sequenced in a study of breast tumors, draining lymph nodes, adjacent tissues. Samples came from axillary lymph nodes draining the breast cancer. TCRdb reprocessed the multiplex PCR reads with MiXCR, giving one entry per CDR3 protein. In the table there are about 110,000 distinct CDR3 sequences, less than 40% of which are singletons. Sequenced input: axillary lymph node tissue. The receptors derive from a female donor with breast cancer. Some clones in this sample may be carry-over from other donors' samples.

The rearrangement uses TRBV7-3 and TRBJ2-5, with D possibly matching TRBD2 (6 bases). Trimming removed 7 bases at V and 5 bases at J, with 17 bases between. Per germline, CDR1 SGHTA and CDR2 FQGTGA. The CDR3 length is 14 residues. The CDR3 protein is CASTPNWGVETQYF. For the CDR3, the DNA is TGTGCCAGCACCCCTAATTGGGGGGTGGAGACCCAGTACTTC.

This clonotype showed up many times. This may be a read error: a much more frequent sequence differs by one nucleotide. The V call is TRBV20-1, the J call TRBJ2-1, with 11 bases fitting TRBD2. V lost 5 bases to trimming and J lost 8 bases; unmatched junction nucleotides: 11. Germline CDR1 is DFQATT and CDR2 is SNEGSKA (reference sequence). The CDR3 totals 15 residues. CDR3 nucleotides: TGCAGTGCTTCTACAACTAGCGGGAGAGCAGATGAGCAGTTCTTC. This gives the protein CSASTTSGRADEQFF.

The chain carries TRBV2 and TRBJ1-1, with a weak D call TRBD1 (6 bases). Trimming took off 4 bases at V and 4 bases at J, with 16 bases between the two ends. This CDR3 region has 15 residues. Germline loops: CDR1 SNHLY, CDR2 FYNNEI. CDR3 nucleotide sequence: TGTGCCAGCAGTGCCCCTGGACAGAGAGGCACTGAAGCTTTCTTT. Its protein is CASSAPGQRGTEAFF.

This clonotype was counted many times. The chain links TRBV5-1 to TRBJ2-6; D uncertain. This CDR3 is 14 amino acids long. Trimming shortened V by 3 bases and J by 1 base, and 5 bases separated the two germline ends. The V gene's germline CDR1 is SGHRS and CDR2 YFSETQ. CDR3 coding DNA: TGCGCCAGCAGCTCCTCTTCTGGGGCCAACGTCCTGACTTTC. It is translated as CASSSSSGANVLTF.

This clonotype has a count of ten or more. The chain recombines TRBV6-6 with TRBJ1-6; 10 nucleotides agree with TRBD1. The germline V gene has CDR1 MNHNY and CDR2 SVGAGI (reference sequence). The V and J ends lost 0 bases and 8 bases, in that order; junction bases with no gene match: 1. The CDR3 covers 15 residues. DNA for the CDR3: TGTGCCAGCAGTTACTCGGGGACAGGGGATTCACCCCTCCACTTT. Translating gives CASSYSGTGDSPLHF.

This clonotype was detected many times. This chain joins TRBV12-3 or TRBV12-4 and TRBJ2-4; D is possibly TRBD2 (7 bases). Deletions cut 7 bases from V and 5 bases from J, with 12 bases between. This CDR3 has 13 amino acids. CDR3 amino acids: CASTRGAENIQYF. CDR3 nucleotides: TGTGCCAGCACCCGGGGGGCGGAAAACATTCAGTACTTC.

This clonotype was seen ten or more times. It may be a read error: a sequence one base away is much more abundant. The chain recombines TRBV20-1 with TRBJ2-7; D perhaps matches TRBD2 (6 bases). Germline CDR1 reads DFQATT; CDR2 reads SNEGSKA (reference sequence). Deletions cut 3 bases from V and 6 bases from J, with 18 bases between. This CDR3 comprises 14 residues. The CDR3 reads CSAREGGRTSEQYF. The CDR3, as DNA: TGCAGTGCTAGGGAGGGTGGCAGGACCTCCGAGCAGTACTTC.

This clonotype turned up a few times. Being one base from a much bigger clone, this may be a read error. The chain employs TRBV5-5 and TRBJ2-3; D may be TRBD1 (5 bases). The CDR3 covers 13 residues. CDR1 is SGHKS and CDR2 is YYEKEE in the germline V gene (reference sequence). V was clipped by 3 bases and J by 6 bases, with 11 bases between them. The chain's CDR3 is CASSYSGSDTQYF. The CDR3 nucleotides read TGTGCCAGCAGCTACTCAGGGTCTGATACGCAGTATTTT.

This clonotype turned up a few times. A much larger clone differs from this one at a single base, so this may be a read error. The J gene is TRBJ2-7, the V gene TRBV6-9; D may be TRBD1 (5 bases). This CDR3 is 13 amino acids long. V was trimmed by 5 bases and J by 0 bases, leaving 8 bases between them. The germline V gene encodes CDR1 MNHGY and CDR2 SVAAGI. DNA for the CDR3: TGTGCCAGCAGTCACGACAGCTCCTACGAGCAGTACTTC. Its translation is CASSHDSSYEQYF.

In its sample, this clonotype was seen once. The DNA is left out, because the CDR3 cannot be placed on it with certainty; the CDR3 is given as TCRdb lists it. The J gene is TRBJ2-3, the V gene TRBV7-9; the table's D call of TRBD2 was not tested on the DNA. Per the germline V gene, CDR1 is SEHNR and CDR2 is FQNEAQ (reference sequence). Inclusive of both ends, the CDR3 amounts to 22 amino acids. The CDR3: CASSIYLCSVEDRAGLTDTQYF.

As concerns this clonotype: The CDR3 does not end in the conserved phenylalanine or tryptophan, so this is likely a read error. The rearrangement links TRBV29-1 to TRBJ2-1; the match to TRBD2 covers 8 bases. The CDR3 sequence is 18 residues long. Looked up from germline, CDR1 is SQVTM and CDR2 is ANQGSEA. V gave up 4 bases and J gave up 0 bases; unmatched junction bases: 14. The CDR3 DNA follows: TGCAGCGTTGGAGATCCGCGGGGGGCCAGGAGCTCCTACAATGAGCAGTTCCTC. Residues: CSVGDPRGARSSYNEQFL.

At least ten counts were recorded for this clonotype. The chain joins TRBV6-5 to TRBJ1-5; TRBD1 is a possible D gene (6 bases). V was clipped by 4 bases and J by 2 bases, with 9 bases between them. The V gene's germline CDR1 is MNHEY and CDR2 SVGAGI. The CDR3 has 14 residues. Written as DNA, the CDR3 is TGTGCCAGCAGTTCCGGGACACGCAATCAGCCCCAGCATTTT. Amino acids: CASSSGTRNQPQHF.

This clonotype was recorded many times. Possible read error: a much larger clone is one base away. The chain uses TRBV20-1 and TRBJ2-7; 7 nucleotides align to TRBD1. The germline V gene has CDR1 DFQATT and CDR2 SNEGSKA (reference sequence). This CDR3 spans 11 amino acids. CDR3 protein: CSADDRVGQSF. DNA of the CDR3: TGCAGTGCTGACGACAGGGTTGGGCAGTCCTTC.

The chain employs TRBV24-1 and TRBJ2-5; D not certain. Trimming stripped 3 bases from V and 2 bases from J, with 9 bases between. The germline gives CDR1 KGHDR, CDR2 SFDVKD. CDR3 size: 14 residues. CDR3 in DNA: TGTGCCACCAGTGATCAGGCCTGGCAAGAGACCCAGTACTTC. The encoded protein is CATSDQAWQETQYF.

Many counts were recorded for this clonotype. A read error may be the cause here, since a much bigger clone is one base away. The chain employs TRBV20-1 and TRBJ2-7; 11 nucleotides match TRBD2. The V gene's germline CDR1 is DFQATT and CDR2 SNEGSKA (reference sequence). The CDR3 spans 14 residues. V dropped 4 bases and J dropped 6; count of bases not matched to a gene: 8. This CDR3 is CSATTSGSKSEQYF. CDR3 bases: TGCAGTGCTACAACTAGCGGGAGTAAGTCCGAGCAGTACTTC.

This clonotype was observed at least ten times. The J gene is TRBJ2-1, the V gene TRBV9; TRBD2 agrees at 11 bases. This CDR3 spans 15 amino acids. V lost 3 bases to trimming and J lost 5 bases; unmatched junction nucleotides: 4. Germline V lookup: CDR1 SGDLS, CDR2 YYNGEE. This chain's CDR3 is CASSEGTSGNNEQFF. The CDR3 region has the DNA TGTGCCAGCAGCGAAGGGACTAGCGGTAACAATGAGCAGTTCTTC.

The CDR3 region has the DNA TGTGCTTCACCTCGGCGAGCGGGGGGGTACAATGAGCAGTTCTTC. Translating it yields CASPRRAGGYNEQFF. The rearrangement links TRBV2 to TRBJ2-1, with TRBD2 matching over 10 bases. The CDR3 sequence is 15 residues long. Per the germline V gene, CDR1 is SNHLY and CDR2 is FYNNEI.

V and J are TRBV19 and TRBJ1-1, with D perhaps TRBD1 (5 bases). There are 14 residues in the CDR3. Trimming stripped 8 bases from V and 1 base from J, with 14 bases between. CDR1 and CDR2 from the germline V gene are LNHDA and SQIVND (reference sequence). In DNA, the CDR3 is TGTGCCAGTGGTCCCCGGGGGAGGAACACTGAAGCTTTCTTT. Protein: CASGPRGRNTEAFF. The full variable domain, completed using reference TRBV19 and TRBJ1-1, is DGGITQSPKYLFRKEGQNVTLSCEQNLNHDAMYWYRQDPGQGLRLIYYSQIVNDFQKGDIAEGYSVSREKKESFPLTVTSAQKNPTAFYLCASGPRGRNTEAFFGQGTRLTVV.

The V gene is TRBV29-1, the J gene TRBJ1-6, with D unresolved. The V gene's germline CDR1 is SQVTM and CDR2 ANQGSEA. This CDR3 spans 15 amino acids. Trimming stripped 8 bases from V and 4 bases from J, with 18 bases between. For the CDR3, the DNA is TGCAGCCTAACCACACGCACCTCTTATAATTCACCCCTCCACTTT. Translated, it gives CSLTTRTSYNSPLHF.

A single count supports this clonotype. This chain links TRBV20-1 with TRBJ2-3; D is unclear. CDR1 and CDR2 from the germline V gene are DFQATT and SNEGSKA (reference sequence). V lost 1 base and J 2 bases, leaving 7 bases between the germline ends. CDR3 length: 13 residues. CDR3 amino acids: CSARVGITDTQYF. CDR3 in DNA: TGCAGTGCTAGAGTGGGGATCACAGATACGCAGTATTTT.

This clonotype was seen at least ten times. The chain couples TRBV7-8 to TRBJ1-3; D remains ambiguous. Trimming pared 1 base from V and 4 bases from J, leaving 5 bases between. The CDR3 runs to 13 residues. Germline values: CDR1 SGHVS, CDR2 FQNEAQ. CDR3 sequence (DNA): TGTGCCAGCAGCTTAGGCAAAGGAAACACCATATATTTT. It specifies CASSLGKGNTIYF.

The V gene is TRBV4-1, the J gene TRBJ2-2; D perhaps matches TRBD1 (5 bases). The germline V and J ends were trimmed by 3 bases and 3 bases, with 23 bases remaining between them. Looked up from germline, CDR1 is MGHRA and CDR2 is YSYEKL. The CDR3 contains 19 residues. The CDR3 region has the DNA TGCGCCAGCAGCCACGCAGGGAAACTACTCTATGGCTACACCGGGGAGCTGTTTTTT. It codes for CASSHAGKLLYGYTGELFF.

At least ten counts were recorded for this clonotype. The gene calls are TRBV20-1 and TRBJ2-3, with 8 bases matching TRBD2. V shed 1 base and J 10 bases; nucleotides not matched to a gene: 13. Germline-derived CDR1 and CDR2 are DFQATT and SNEGSKA (reference sequence). The CDR3 extends over 15 amino acids. The CDR3 loop reads CSARVPGGSGKAQYF. The CDR3 DNA sequence: TGCAGTGCTAGAGTCCCGGGGGGTAGCGGGAAAGCGCAGTATTTT.

This clonotype appeared a few times. This could be a read error, since a much larger clone is one nucleotide away. The chain uses TRBV13 and TRBJ2-1; tentative D call: TRBD1 (6 bases). Germline assignment: CDR1 PRHDT and CDR2 FYEKMQ (reference sequence). Trimming cost V 4 bases and J 12 bases, with 22 bases left between them. The CDR3 is 15 amino acids. CDR3 in amino acids: CASSSRGTRTTGQFF. The CDR3 nucleotides read TGTGCCAGCAGCTCGCGAGGGACCCGGACGACAGGGCAGTTCTTC.

The chain couples TRBV6-4 to TRBJ1-2; 8 positions match TRBD1. Germline CDR1 MRHNA, CDR2 SNTAGT. V lost 8 bases to trimming and J lost 7 bases; unmatched junction nucleotides: 9. The CDR3 has 13 residues. The CDR3 nucleotides are TGTGCCAGCGGTCTCCAGGGGGCGAGTGGCTACACCTTC. Translating gives CASGLQGASGYTF.

This clonotype was detected a few times. This may arise from a read error, as a much more abundant clone is one base away. The rearrangement links TRBV6-1 to TRBJ1-5; D uncertain. Trimming shortened V by 5 bases and J by 7 bases, and 18 bases separated the two germline ends. CDR3 length equals 15 residues. Germline lookup yields CDR1 MNHNS and CDR2 SASEGT. CDR3 protein: CASSHHPGSVQPQHF. CDR3 nucleotides: TGTGCCAGCAGTCATCATCCGGGATCAGTCCAGCCCCAGCATTTT.